Following are 24 T cell receptor beta chains from one sample sequenced in a study of T cell responses to AZD1222 COVID-19 vaccine. The data were produced by immunoSEQ multiplex PCR, yet TCRdb's version contains in-frame clones alone and is incomplete. The sample holds more than 150,000 clones; less than 95% are singletons and the top ten take about 1.4%. Here the sequenced sample was peripheral blood, taken on day 0 of AZD1222 vaccination. The receptor set was obtained from an adult in good health.

V is TRBV7-2 and J is TRBJ1-1; 7 bases agree with TRBD1. J was trimmed by 5 bases and V by 7 bases; bases with no gene match: 25. This CDR3 region has 19 residues. Germline CDR1 and CDR2: SGHTA and FQGNSA. DNA of the CDR3: TGTGCCAGCACCCCCTGGAGGGCTAGACAGGGCTTTGGTTTAACTGAAGCTTTCTTT. Residues: CASTPWRARQGFGLTEAFF.

The chain has TRBV25-1 and TRBJ1-6; the match to TRBD1 covers 8 bases. The germline CDR1 and CDR2 sequences are MGHDK and SYGVNS. V lost 4 bases to trimming and J lost 11 bases; unmatched junction nucleotides: 10. The CDR3 extends over 15 amino acids. In DNA form, the CDR3 reads TGTGCCAGCAGTGTCGGGACAGGTCATGATACACCCCTCCACTTT. Encoded protein: CASSVGTGHDTPLHF. Filled out from reference TRBV25-1 and TRBJ1-6, the complete variable domain reads EADIYQTPRYLVIGTGKKITLECSQTMGHDKMYWYQQDPGMELHLIHYSYGVNSTEKGDLSSESTVSRIRTEHFPLTLESARPSHTSQYLCASSVGTGHDTPLHFGNGTRLTVT.

This chain joins TRBV28 and TRBJ1-4; 7 bases fit TRBD1. V was clipped by 4 bases and J by 7 bases; unmatched bases: 9. The germline CDR1 and CDR2 sequences are MDHEN and SYDVKM. The CDR3 spans 15 residues. Here the CDR3 reads CASSSRGRGTEKLFF. CDR3 coding DNA: TGTGCCAGCAGTTCCCGCGGCAGGGGGACTGAAAAACTGTTTTTT.

CDR3 residues: CASRFRAVSSYEQYF. In nucleotides, the CDR3 is TGTGCCAGCAGATTTAGGGCTGTGAGCTCCTACGAGCAGTACTTC. The rearrangement links TRBV6-5 to TRBJ2-7; D is unclear. The CDR3 loop spans 15 amino acids. CDR1 MNHEY and CDR2 SVGAGI come from the germline V gene. Trimming removed 6 bases from V and 0 bases from J, with 15 bases in between.

This clone was counted once. The genes are TRBV2 and TRBJ2-5; the D call may be TRBD1 or TRBD2 (6 bases each). CDR1 is SNHLY, CDR2 FYNNEI, per germline. The CDR3 spans 12 residues. The CDR3 spells CALGRGGETQYF. In nucleotides, the CDR3 is TGTGCTCTCGGCAGGGGAGGAGAGACCCAGTACTTC.

V usage is TRBV30 and J usage is TRBJ1-1; D call uncertain. The CDR3 has 13 residues. Germline CDR1 GTSNPN, CDR2 SVGIG (reference sequence). Trimming cost V 4 bases and J 0 bases, with 9 bases left between them. The CDR3 loop is CAWTPGVNTEAFF. The CDR3 DNA follows: TGTGCCTGGACCCCTGGGGTGAACACTGAAGCTTTCTTT.

This rearrangement joins TRBV5-4 to TRBJ1-1; 9 positions match TRBD1. CDR3 length equals 14 residues. Trimming removed 4 bases from V and 7 bases from J; junction bases left unmatched: 8. Looked up from germline, CDR1 is SGHNT and CDR2 is YYREEE (reference sequence). CDR3 sequence: CASSADRGVGEAFF. The CDR3 region has the DNA TGTGCCAGCAGCGCGGACAGGGGAGTCGGTGAAGCTTTCTTT.

The chain uses TRBV4-1 and TRBJ1-2; weak D call: TRBD1 (6 bases). This CDR3 spans 14 amino acids. CDR1 is MGHRA and CDR2 is YSYEKL in the germline V gene. The V and J ends lost 5 bases and 0 bases respectively, with 10 bases between them. DNA for the CDR3: TGCGCCAGCAGCTACAGGGAAACTAACTATGGCTACACCTTC. This sequence encodes CASSYRETNYGYTF.

This clone was counted between two and nine times. The rearrangement joins TRBV15 to TRBJ1-5; 7 nucleotides line up with TRBD1. From germline, CDR1 is LNHNV and CDR2 YYDKDF (reference sequence). CDR3 length: 15 amino acids. V was pared by 0 bases and J by 4 bases, with 3 bases of the junction left unmatched. This CDR3 reads CATSREEGANQPQHF. The CDR3 DNA follows: TGTGCCACCAGCAGAGAAGAGGGGGCAAATCAGCCCCAGCATTTT.

The rearrangement uses TRBV19 and TRBJ1-1; D call uncertain. The CDR3 is 13 residues long. Germline CDR1 LNHDA, CDR2 SQIVND (reference sequence). V lost 5 bases and J lost 4, with 11 bases in between. In DNA, the CDR3 is TGTGCCAGTAGTCGGTGGGATCCCACTGAAGCTTTCTTT. This sequence encodes CASSRWDPTEAFF.

This clone has only one observation. The rearrangement links TRBV5-1 to TRBJ2-2; 11 positions match TRBD2. Germline CDR1 reads SGHRS; CDR2 reads YFSETQ. CDR3 length: 17 residues. V lost 4 bases to trimming and J lost 3 bases; unmatched junction nucleotides: 8. Written as DNA, the CDR3 is TGCGCCAGCAGCGGAGAACTAGCGGGGGCCGACACCGGGGAGCTGTTTTTT. This codes for CASSGELAGADTGELFF.

The chain couples TRBV6-2 or TRBV6-3 to TRBJ2-7, with TRBD1 as a possible D gene (6 bases). The germline V gene has CDR1 MNHEY and CDR2 SVGEGT. This CDR3 is 14 amino acids long. Trimming removed 4 bases at V and 1 base at J, with 11 bases between. CDR3 amino acids: CASSSTGKSYEQYF. The CDR3 bases are TGTGCCAGCAGTTCAACAGGGAAATCCTACGAGCAGTACTTC.

This chain connects TRBV19 to TRBJ1-2; 11 bases match TRBD1. CDR3 length: 14 residues. Germline CDR1 is LNHDA and CDR2 is SQIVND (reference sequence). V lost 7 bases and J lost 4; bases outside the gene matches: 5. The CDR3 sequence is CASTRTGGGYGYTF. CDR3 nucleotides: TGTGCCAGTACCAGGACAGGGGGCGGCTATGGCTACACCTTC. The full variable domain, rest sourced from reference TRBV19 and TRBJ1-2, is DGGITQSPKYLFRKEGQNVTLSCEQNLNHDAMYWYRQDPGQGLRLIYYSQIVNDFQKGDIAEGYSVSREKKESFPLTVTSAQKNPTAFYLCASTRTGGGYGYTFGSGTRLTVV.

This sequence joins TRBV28 and TRBJ1-1; the D gene is possibly TRBD1 (5 bases). This CDR3 has 14 residues. In germline, CDR1 is MDHEN, CDR2 SYDVKM. V lost 6 bases, J lost 2 bases, and 13 bases lay in between. The CDR3 coding sequence is TGTGCCAGCAGGATCCTGACAGAAAACACTGAAGCTTTCTTT. It codes for CASRILTENTEAFF.

This clone was found once. The chain links TRBV20-1 to TRBJ2-7; 11 positions agree with TRBD2. The V and J ends lost 3 bases and 0 bases, in that order; junction bases with no gene match: 10. This CDR3 spans 17 amino acids. Germline-derived CDR1 and CDR2 are DFQATT and SNEGSKA (reference sequence). The CDR3 nucleotides read TGCAGTGCTAGTAGGCTAGCGGGGGGTAGGAGCTCCTACGAGCAGTACTTC. Protein: CSASRLAGGRSSYEQYF.

This chain joins TRBV19 and TRBJ1-3, with no clear D. Trimming stripped 6 bases from V and 4 bases from J, with 10 bases between. The germline V gene has CDR1 LNHDA and CDR2 SQIVND (reference sequence). The CDR3 consists of 13 residues. CDR3 protein: CASRSIGGNTIYF. For the CDR3, the DNA is TGTGCCAGTAGGTCTATCGGGGGAAACACCATATATTTT.

This chain links TRBV5-1 with TRBJ2-4; no firm D call. This CDR3 comprises 17 residues. CDR1 is SGHRS and CDR2 is YFSETQ in the germline V gene. V was shortened by 4 bases and J by 0 bases, with 17 bases between the two germline ends. The CDR3 region has the DNA TGCGCCAGCAGCCCGCATGGGCAGACAATAGCCAAAAACATTCAGTACTTC. Translating it yields CASSPHGQTIAKNIQYF. The whole variable domain, filled in from reference TRBV5-1 and TRBJ2-4, reads KAGVTQTPRYLIKTRGQQVTLSCSPISGHRSVSWYQQTPGQGLQFLFEYFSETQRNKGNFPGRFSGRQFSNSRSEMNVSTLELGDSALYLCASSPHGQTIAKNIQYFGAGTRLSVL.

The CDR3 DNA reads as TGTGCCAGCAGTCTAGATTCCGGGACAGGGTCTCACGAGCAGTACTTC. Translated: CASSLDSGTGSHEQYF. The genes are TRBV28 and TRBJ2-7, with 9 positions matching TRBD1. J gave up 5 bases and V 5 bases, and 13 bases lay outside the gene matches. In germline, CDR1 is MDHEN, CDR2 SYDVKM. The CDR3 has 16 amino acids.

This clone was observed a single time. The gene calls are TRBV11-2 and TRBJ2-7; D gene uncertain. The CDR3 has 13 residues. V was clipped by 6 bases and J by 0 bases, with 9 bases between them. Germline V gene sequence: CDR1 SGHAT, CDR2 FQNNGV. The CDR3: CASRDSNSYEQYF. The CDR3 bases are TGTGCCAGCAGAGACTCGAACTCCTACGAGCAGTACTTC.

J is TRBJ2-1 and V is TRBV6-2 or TRBV6-3, with 10 bases that match TRBD2. Germline assignment: CDR1 MNHEY and CDR2 SVGEGT. The CDR3 consists of 17 residues. With V trimmed by 7 bases and J by 5 bases, 14 bases remained unmatched. DNA of the CDR3: TGTGCCAGCACCCCTCCCCCCGGAGGACTAGCGGACAATGAGCAGTTCTTC. This gives the protein CASTPPPGGLADNEQFF.

The chain is built from TRBV25-1 and TRBJ2-1; 11 positions match TRBD1. The CDR3 sequence is 15 residues long. The J segment lost 6 bases and the V segment lost 4 bases, leaving 5 bases of the junction unmatched. CDR1 is MGHDK, CDR2 SYGVNS, per germline. CDR3 sequence: CASSVSGTGGNEQFF. CDR3 sequence (DNA): TGTGCCAGCAGTGTGTCCGGGACAGGGGGCAATGAGCAGTTCTTC.

V usage is TRBV5-5 and J usage is TRBJ1-5, with D possibly matching TRBD1 (6 bases). The CDR3 sequence is 15 residues long. V was pared by 0 bases and J by 4 bases, with 11 bases between. Per germline, CDR1 SGHKS and CDR2 YYEKEE (reference sequence). The CDR3 coding sequence is TGTGCCAGCAGCTTGGGACAGGAGCTAAATCAGCCCCAGCATTTT. Amino acid sequence: CASSLGQELNQPQHF.

V and J are TRBV30 and TRBJ1-2; perhaps TRBD1 as D (5 bases). The CDR3 length is 12 residues. V lost 3 bases and J lost 7, with 12 bases in between. Germline V gene sequence: CDR1 GTSNPN, CDR2 SVGIG (reference sequence). The DNA of the CDR3 is TGTGCCTGGAGAAAGGGTGGGGGTGGCTACACCTTC. Translated, it gives CAWRKGGGGYTF.

This clone is a singleton in its sample. The V gene is TRBV5-1, the J gene TRBJ2-5; D might be TRBD2 (6 bases). Trimming removed 0 bases from V and 5 bases from J, with 14 bases in between. Germline V gene data show CDR1 as SGHRS and CDR2 as YFSETQ. This CDR3 region has 15 residues. The CDR3 bases are TGCGCCAGCAGCTTGGGCGTCCTGGGGAGGGAGACCCAGTACTTC. Translating gives CASSLGVLGRETQYF. Looking up the rest from reference TRBV5-1 and TRBJ2-5 gives the full variable domain: KAGVTQTPRYLIKTRGQQVTLSCSPISGHRSVSWYQQTPGQGLQFLFEYFSETQRNKGNFPGRFSGRQFSNSRSEMNVSTLELGDSALYLCASSLGVLGRETQYFGPGTRLLVL.